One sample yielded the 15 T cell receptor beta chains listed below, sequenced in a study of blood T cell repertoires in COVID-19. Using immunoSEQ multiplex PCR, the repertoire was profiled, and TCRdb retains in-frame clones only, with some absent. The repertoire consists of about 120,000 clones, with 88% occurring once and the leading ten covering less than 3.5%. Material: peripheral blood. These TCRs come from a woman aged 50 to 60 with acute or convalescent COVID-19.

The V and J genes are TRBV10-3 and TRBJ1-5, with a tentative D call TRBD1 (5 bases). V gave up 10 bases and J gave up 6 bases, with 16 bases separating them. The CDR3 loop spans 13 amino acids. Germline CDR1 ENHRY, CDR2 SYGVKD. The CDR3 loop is CANSPGGGQPQHF. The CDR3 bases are TGTGCCAACAGCCCTGGGGGGGGTCAGCCCCAGCATTTT.

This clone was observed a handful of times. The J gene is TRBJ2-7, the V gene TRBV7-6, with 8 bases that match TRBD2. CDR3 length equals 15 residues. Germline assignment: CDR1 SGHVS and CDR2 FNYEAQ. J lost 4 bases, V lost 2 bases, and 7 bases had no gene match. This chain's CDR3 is CASSLKAGAGYEQYF. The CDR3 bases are TGTGCCAGCAGCTTAAAAGCGGGAGCGGGTTACGAGCAGTACTTC.

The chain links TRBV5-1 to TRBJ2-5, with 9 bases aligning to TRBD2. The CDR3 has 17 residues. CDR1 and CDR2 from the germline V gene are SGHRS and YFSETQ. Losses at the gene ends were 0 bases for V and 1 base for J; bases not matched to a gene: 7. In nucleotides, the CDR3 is TGCGCCAGCAGCTTGGGGTTTTCTAGCGGGATCCAAGAGACCCAGTACTTC. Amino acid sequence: CASSLGFSSGIQETQYF.

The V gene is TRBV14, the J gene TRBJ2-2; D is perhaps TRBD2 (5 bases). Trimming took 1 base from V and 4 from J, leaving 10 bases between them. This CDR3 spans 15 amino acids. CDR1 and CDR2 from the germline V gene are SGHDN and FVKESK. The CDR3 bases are TGTGCCAGCAGCCAAGCCCTAGCTGCCACCGGGGAGCTGTTTTTT. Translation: CASSQALAATGELFF.

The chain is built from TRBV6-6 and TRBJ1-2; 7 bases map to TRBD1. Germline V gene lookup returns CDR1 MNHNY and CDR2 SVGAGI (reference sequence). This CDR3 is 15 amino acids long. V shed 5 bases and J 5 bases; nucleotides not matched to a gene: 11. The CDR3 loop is CASSRHGDSPYGYTF. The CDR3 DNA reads TGTGCCAGCAGTCGACACGGGGACAGCCCATATGGCTACACCTTC.

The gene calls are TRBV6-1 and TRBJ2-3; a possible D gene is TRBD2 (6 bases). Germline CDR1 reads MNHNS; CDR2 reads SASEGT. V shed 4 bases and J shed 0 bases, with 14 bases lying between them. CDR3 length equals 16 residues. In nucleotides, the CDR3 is TGTGCCAGCAGTGCCCCGCTAGCGCCGAGCACAGATACGCAGTATTTT. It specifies CASSAPLAPSTDTQYF.

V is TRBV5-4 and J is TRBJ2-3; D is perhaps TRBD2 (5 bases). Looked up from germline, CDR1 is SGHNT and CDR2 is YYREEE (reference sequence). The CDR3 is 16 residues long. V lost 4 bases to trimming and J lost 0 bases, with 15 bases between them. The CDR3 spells CASSEPSRWSTDTQYF. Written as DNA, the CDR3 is TGTGCCAGCAGCGAGCCTAGCAGGTGGAGCACAGATACGCAGTATTTT.

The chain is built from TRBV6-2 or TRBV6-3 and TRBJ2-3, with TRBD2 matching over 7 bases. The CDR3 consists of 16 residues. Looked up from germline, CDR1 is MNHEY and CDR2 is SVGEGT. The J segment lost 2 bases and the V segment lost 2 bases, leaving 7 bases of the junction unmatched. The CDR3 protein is CASSYGGLAVTDTQYF. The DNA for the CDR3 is TGTGCCAGCAGTTACGGTGGTCTAGCGGTCACAGATACGCAGTATTTT.

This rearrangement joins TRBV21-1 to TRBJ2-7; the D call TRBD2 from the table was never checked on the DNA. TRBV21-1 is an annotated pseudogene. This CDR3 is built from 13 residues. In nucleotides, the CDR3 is TGTGCCAGCAGCACAGCAAGCGACTACGAGCAGTACTTC. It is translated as CASSTASDYEQYF.

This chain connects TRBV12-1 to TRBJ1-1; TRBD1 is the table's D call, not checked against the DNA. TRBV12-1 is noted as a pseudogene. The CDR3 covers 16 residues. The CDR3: CASSFAGQGACTEAFF. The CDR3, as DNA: TGTGCCAGCAGCTTTGCGGGACAGGGGGCTTGCACTGAAGCTTTCTTT.

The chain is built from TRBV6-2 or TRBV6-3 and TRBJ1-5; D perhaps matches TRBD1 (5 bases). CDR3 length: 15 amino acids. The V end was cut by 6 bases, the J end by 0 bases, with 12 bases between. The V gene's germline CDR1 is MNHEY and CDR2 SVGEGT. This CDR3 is CASSRDFRSNQPQHF. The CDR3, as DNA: TGTGCCAGCAGCCGGGACTTTCGTAGCAATCAGCCCCAGCATTTT.

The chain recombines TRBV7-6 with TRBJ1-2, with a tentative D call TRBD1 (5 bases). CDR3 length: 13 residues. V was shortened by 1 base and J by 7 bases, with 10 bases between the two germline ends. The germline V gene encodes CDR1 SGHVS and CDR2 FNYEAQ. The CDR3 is CASSLGGEAGYTF. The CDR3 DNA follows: TGTGCCAGCAGCTTAGGGGGGGAAGCTGGCTACACCTTC. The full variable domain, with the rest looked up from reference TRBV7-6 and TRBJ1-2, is GAGVSQSPRYKVTKRGQDVALRCDPISGHVSLYWYRQALGQGPEFLTYFNYEAQQDKSGLPNDRFSAERPEGSISTLTIQRTEQRDSAMYRCASSLGGEAGYTFGSGTRLTVV.

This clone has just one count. As DNA, the CDR3 is TGTGCCAGTAGTAAAAAACTAGCGGGAGGACCCTACGAGCAGTACTTC. Protein sequence: CASSKKLAGGPYEQYF. The gene calls are TRBV19 and TRBJ2-7; 12 nucleotides match TRBD2. The CDR3 contains 16 residues. The ends lost 4 bases at V and 2 bases at J; junction bases unmatched: 6. Germline V gene lookup returns CDR1 LNHDA and CDR2 SQIVND (reference sequence).

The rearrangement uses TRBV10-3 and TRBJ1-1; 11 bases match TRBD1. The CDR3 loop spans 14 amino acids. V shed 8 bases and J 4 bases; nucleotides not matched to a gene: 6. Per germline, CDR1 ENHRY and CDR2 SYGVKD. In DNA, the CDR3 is TGTGCCATCGGGGGGACAGGGGGAATCACTGAAGCTTTCTTT. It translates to CAIGGTGGITEAFF.

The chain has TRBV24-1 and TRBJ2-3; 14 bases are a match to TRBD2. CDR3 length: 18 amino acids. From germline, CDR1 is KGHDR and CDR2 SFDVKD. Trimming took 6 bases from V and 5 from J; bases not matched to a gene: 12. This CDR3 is CATSSSFGTSGRKDTQYF. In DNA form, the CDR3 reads TGTGCCACCAGTTCATCCTTTGGGACTAGCGGGAGAAAAGATACGCAGTATTTT.